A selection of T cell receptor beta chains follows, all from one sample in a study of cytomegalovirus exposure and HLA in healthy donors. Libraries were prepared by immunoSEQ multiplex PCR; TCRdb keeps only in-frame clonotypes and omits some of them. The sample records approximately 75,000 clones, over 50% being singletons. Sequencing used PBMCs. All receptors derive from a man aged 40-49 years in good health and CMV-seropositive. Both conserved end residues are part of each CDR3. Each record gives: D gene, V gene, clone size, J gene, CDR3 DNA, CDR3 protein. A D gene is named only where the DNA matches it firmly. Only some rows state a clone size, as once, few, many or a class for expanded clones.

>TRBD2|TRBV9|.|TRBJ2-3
TGTGCCAGCAGCGTAGAGCCGTCTAGCGGGGTAAGCAGCACAGATACGCAGTATTTT
CASSVEPSSGVSSTDTQYF
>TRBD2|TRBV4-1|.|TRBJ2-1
TGCGCCAGCAGCCAACCACTAGCGAGCTCCTACAATGAGCAGTTCTTC
CASSQPLASSYNEQFF
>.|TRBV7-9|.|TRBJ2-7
TGTGCCAGCAGCTCCGCGGCAGGGAACTCCTACGAGCAGTACTTC
CASSSAAGNSYEQYF
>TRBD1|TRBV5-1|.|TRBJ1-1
TGCGCCAGCAGAGATCCGACAGGGTATACCACTGAAGCTTTCTTT
CASRDPTGYTTEAFF
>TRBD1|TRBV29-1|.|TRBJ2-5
TGCAGCGTTGAAGGGACAGGCCAAGAGACCCAGTACTTC
CSVEGTGQETQYF
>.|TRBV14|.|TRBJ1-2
TGTGCCAGCAGCCATAGCCAGTTTAACTATGGCTACACCTTC
CASSHSQFNYGYTF
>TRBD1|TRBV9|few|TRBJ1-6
TGTGCCAGCGGGTCAGACCCTTTTGGACAGGTTCGTAATTCACCCCTCCACTTT
CASGSDPFGQVRNSPLHF
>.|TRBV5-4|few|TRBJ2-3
TGTGCCAGCAGCCCTGAACGGGGAGGCACAGATACGCAGTATTTT
CASSPERGGTDTQYF
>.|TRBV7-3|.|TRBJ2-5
TGTGCCAGCAGCTTAGGCGGGGGCAGGGAGGAGACCCAGTACTTC
CASSLGGGREETQYF
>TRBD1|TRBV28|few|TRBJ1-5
TGTGCCAGCAGCCCCGGACAGGGGATTCAGCCCCAGCATTTT
CASSPGQGIQPQHF
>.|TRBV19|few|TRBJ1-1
TGTGCCAGTAGTCTTCCCGGGAGTCGCGTCACTGAAGCTTTCTTT
CASSLPGSRVTEAFF
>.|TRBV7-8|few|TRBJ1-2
TGTGCCAGCAGCTGGAGCCCAGGGTCGCCTGGCTACACCTTC
CASSWSPGSPGYTF
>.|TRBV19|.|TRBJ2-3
TGTGCCAGTAGTATTCTGGAGGCAGATACGCAGTATTTT
CASSILEADTQYF
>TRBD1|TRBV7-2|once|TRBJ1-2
TGTGCCAGCAGCTTGACGACAGGGGCTAGAGGTGGCTACACCTTC
CASSLTTGARGGYTF
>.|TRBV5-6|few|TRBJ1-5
TGTGCCAGCAGCCGTCAACTTCAGGGAGGGCAGCCCCAGCATTTT
CASSRQLQGGQPQHF
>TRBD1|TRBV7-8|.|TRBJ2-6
TGTGCCAGCAGCGTGGACAGGGTGTGGAGAGGGGCCAACGTCCTGACTTTC
CASSVDRVWRGANVLTF
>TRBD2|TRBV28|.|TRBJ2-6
TGTGCCCTAGGGAGGGGAGCCACCTCTGGGGCCAACGTCCTGACTTTC
CALGRGATSGANVLTF
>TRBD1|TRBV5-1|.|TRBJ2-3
TGCGCCAGCAGCTTGGCCGGGACAGGGGCCAGCGCAGATACGCAGTATTTT
CASSLAGTGASADTQYF
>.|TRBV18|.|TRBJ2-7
TGTGCCAGCTCAGGCTCCTTGGGGGCAGGGCCGGTCGAGCAGTACTTC
CASSGSLGAGPVEQYF
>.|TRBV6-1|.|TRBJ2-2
TGTGCCAGCAGTGTCCCCGAGGTTGGAGAGCTGTTTTTT
CASSVPEVGELFF
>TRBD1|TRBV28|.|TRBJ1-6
TGTGCCAGCAGTCCCGGGACAGCTAGTAATTCACCCCTCCACTTT
CASSPGTASNSPLHF
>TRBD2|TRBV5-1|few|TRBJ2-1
TGCGCCAGCAGCTTGGGACTAGCGGGGGGGAATTACAATGAGCAGTTCTTC
CASSLGLAGGNYNEQFF
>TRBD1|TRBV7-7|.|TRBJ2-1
TGTGCTAGCAGCAACTCCGGGACAGCGAATGAGCAGTTCTTC
CASSNSGTANEQFF
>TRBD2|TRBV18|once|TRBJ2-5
TGTGCCAGCTCCACCACTGATAGCGGGGGCACAGAGACCCAGTACTTC
CASSTTDSGGTETQYF
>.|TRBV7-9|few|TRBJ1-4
TGTGCCAGCAGCTTAGGGTCCGGGAACTCAGAAAAACTGTTTTTT
CASSLGSGNSEKLFF
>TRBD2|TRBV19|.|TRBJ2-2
TGTGCCAGTAGTCCTAACCGGGAGGGGCGCAGGGGGGAGCTGTTTTTT
CASSPNREGRRGELFF
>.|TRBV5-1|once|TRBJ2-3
TGCGCCAGCAGCCGGACGGTGGCGGGGGCGGGCACAGATACGCAGTATTTT
CASSRTVAGAGTDTQYF
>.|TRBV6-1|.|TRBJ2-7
TGTGCCAGCAGGGACATCGCAGGCTACGAGCAGTACTTC
CASRDIAGYEQYF
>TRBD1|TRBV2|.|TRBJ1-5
TGTGCCAGCAGTACCACACAGGGGGCCAGTCAGCCCCAGCATTTT
CASSTTQGASQPQHF
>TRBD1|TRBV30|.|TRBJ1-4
TGTGCCTGGAGTACTTCGGACAGGGGGCTTAATGAAAAACTGTTTTTT
CAWSTSDRGLNEKLFF
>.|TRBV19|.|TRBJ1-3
TGTGCCAGTAGTGGTCACAGGGGAAACACCATATATTTT
CASSGHRGNTIYF
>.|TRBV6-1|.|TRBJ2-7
TGTGCCAGCAAGGGGTCTGGGATGGGGTACGAGCAGTACTTC
CASKGSGMGYEQYF
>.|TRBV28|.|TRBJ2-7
TGTGCCAGCAGTCAGGGGGGTAATTCCTACGAGCAGTACTTC
CASSQGGNSYEQYF
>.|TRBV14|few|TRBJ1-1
TGTGCCAGCCAATACACCATGAACACTGAAGCTTTCTTT
CASQYTMNTEAFF
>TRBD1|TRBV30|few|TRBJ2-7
TGTGCCTGGAGCCACCGGGGACAGGGGGCCTACGAGCAGTACTTC
CAWSHRGQGAYEQYF
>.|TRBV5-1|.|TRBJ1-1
TGCGCCAGCACCCCCACTTTCTGGGGAGCGAACACTGAAGCTTTCTTT
CASTPTFWGANTEAFF
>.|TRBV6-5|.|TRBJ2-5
TGTGCCAGCAGTTACTCGGGCCCCCTGGCCCAGTACTTC
CASSYSGPLAQYF